This T cell receptor beta chain appears in the sequencing data of a study of cytomegalovirus exposure and HLA in healthy donors. Study findings and constraints: Productive status was seen about 90% or about 30% of the time for most TCR beta V segments in an earlier analysis. Indistinguishable V segments, including TRBV6-2 and TRBV6-3, were excluded.

The CDR3 has 14 residues. Germline V gene lookup returns CDR1 SGHNT and CDR2 YYREEE (reference sequence). V was pared by 5 bases and J by 0 bases, with 9 bases between. Primers included in the PCR were 60 Vbeta and 13 Jbeta primers. Profiled with immunoSEQ multiplex PCR; TCRdb holds only in-frame clones, not every one. The data hold approximately 170,000 clones, with roughly 85% observed a single time. Regarding this clone: Its antigen is not known.

The TCR sequence derives from a boy between 2 and 10 years old in good health and CMV-seronegative. Sequencing used PBMCs. This chain joins TRBV5-4 and TRBJ2-1; weak D call: TRBD2 (5 bases). The CDR3 loop is CASSWAGSYNEQFF. In DNA, the CDR3 is TGTGCCAGCAGTTGGGCGGGCTCCTACAATGAGCAGTTCTTC.